This T cell receptor beta chain was identified in a study of early T cells in non-severe SARS-CoV-2 infection. Trimming cost V 4 bases and J 3 bases, with 15 bases left between them. CDR1 and CDR2 from the germline V gene are LGHDT and YNNKEL (reference sequence). The CDR3 is 15 amino acids. Separate cDNA molecules each had unique molecular identifiers attached to them. One entry per CDR3 protein results from TCRdb running MiXCR on the 5' RACE reads. This sample has 86,000 or so distinct CDR3 sequences; over 12% occur once, and the top ten carry roughly 3%. The chain has TRBV3-1 and TRBJ1-2; D is uncertain. The source of this sequence is an adult who was a healthcare worker with PCR-confirmed SARS-CoV-2 infection or an uninfected control (not recorded which). The specimen sequenced was whole blood. This chain's CDR3 is CASSPSPEGYYGYTF. The DNA of the CDR3 is TGTGCCAGCAGCCCCAGCCCCGAGGGTTACTATGGCTACACCTTC.